These 22 T cell receptor beta chains came from one sample sequenced in a study of T-cell reconstitution after alpha-beta-depleted transplantation in children. For TCRbeta, the library was prepared with unique molecular identifiers. TCRdb processed the PCR reads anew with MiXCR; each CDR3 protein has one entry. The sample has 150,000 to 250,000 distinct CDR3 sequences, 5.5% to 7% seen once; the top ten hold 4.5%. The material sequenced was PBMCs, taken before TCRalphabeta/CD19-depleted stem cell transplant. The receptors originated from a girl in the first two years of life with combined immunodeficiency, due to receive a stem cell transplant.

Many counts were recorded for this clonotype. This sequence joins TRBV7-8 and TRBJ2-2; the D is unclear. Trimming stripped 5 bases from V and 9 bases from J, with 13 bases between. The germline V gene has CDR1 SGHVS and CDR2 FQNEAQ. The CDR3 extends over 13 amino acids. CDR3 loop: CASSPQQIRELFF. The CDR3 nucleotides read TGTGCCAGCAGCCCGCAACAGATCAGGGAGCTGTTTTTT.

This clonotype was recorded at least ten times. CDR3 nucleotide sequence: TGCGCCAGCAGCCAAGGGAGGAGCGGGATAAAGTCCTACAATGAGCAGTTCTTC. It encodes CASSQGRSGIKSYNEQFF. The rearrangement uses TRBV4-3 and TRBJ2-1; 7 bases are a match to TRBD2. This CDR3 is 18 amino acids long. The germline V gene encodes CDR1 LGHNA and CDR2 YSLEER. J lost 1 base, V lost 1 base, and 10 bases had no gene match.

This clonotype was observed at least ten times. The chain uses TRBV20-1 and TRBJ2-3, with 9 bases identical to TRBD2. From germline, CDR1 is DFQATT and CDR2 SNEGSKA (reference sequence). The CDR3 totals 18 residues. J was trimmed by 2 bases and V by 3 bases; bases with no gene match: 15. CDR3 sequence reads: CSARGGIGSSGVTDTQYF. DNA for the CDR3: TGCAGTGCTAGGGGAGGTATTGGGTCTAGCGGGGTCACAGATACGCAGTATTTT.

This clonotype was counted at least ten times. Written as DNA, the CDR3 is TGTGCCAGCAGTTTACGAGACCCTGCCTACAATGAGCAGTTCTTC. Translating gives CASSLRDPAYNEQFF. This rearrangement joins TRBV12-3 or TRBV12-4 to TRBJ2-1, with D hard to call. V lost 2 bases, J lost 2 bases, and 10 bases lay in between. This CDR3 is 15 amino acids long.

The chain uses TRBV29-1 and TRBJ2-7; 14 bases fit TRBD2. CDR1 SQVTM and CDR2 ANQGSEA come from the germline V gene. CDR3 length: 15 residues. Trimming cost V 0 bases and J 4 bases; bases outside gene matches: 2. CDR3 amino acids: CSVEDRTSGGYEQYF. CDR3 sequence (DNA): TGCAGCGTTGAAGATCGGACTAGCGGGGGGTACGAGCAGTACTTC.

This clonotype was found many times. The chain's CDR3 is CASSYQGGATLYEQYF. DNA of the CDR3: TGTGCCAGCAGTTACCAAGGGGGCGCGACCCTCTACGAGCAGTACTTC. The chain combines TRBV6-5 with TRBJ2-7; TRBD1 matches 7 bases. Looked up from germline, CDR1 is MNHEY and CDR2 is SVGAGI. V lost 2 bases, J lost 3 bases, and 10 bases stayed unmatched. The CDR3 is 16 residues long.

The CDR3 DNA sequence: TGCAGCGTTGATGTTCAAGGGGGAATTAGCACATGGAATCAGCCCCAGCATTTT. It encodes CSVDVQGGISTWNQPQHF. The V and J genes are TRBV29-1 and TRBJ1-5; D may be TRBD1 (6 bases). The CDR3 extends over 18 amino acids. The germline V and J ends were trimmed by 3 bases and 4 bases, with 25 bases remaining between them. In germline, CDR1 is SQVTM, CDR2 ANQGSEA.

A remark on this clonotype: This may stem from a read error, because a much larger clone lies one nucleotide away. This CDR3 fails to terminate in the conserved phenylalanine or tryptophan, so it likely reflects a read error. The rearrangement links TRBV6-6 to TRBJ2-7; D is perhaps TRBD2 (6 bases). The V end lost 5 bases, the J end lost 7 bases, and 9 bases lay between the germline ends. The CDR3 sequence is 11 residues long. In germline, CDR1 is MNHNY, CDR2 SVGAGI (reference sequence). This CDR3 is CASSTGTEQYL. The CDR3 DNA reads TGTGCCAGCAGTACGGGGACTGAGCAGTACCTC.

This clonotype has at least ten counts. The chain is built from TRBV18 and TRBJ2-1, with D uncertain. Germline lookup yields CDR1 KGHSH and CDR2 LQKENI. The CDR3 sequence is 12 residues long. Trimming shortened V by 4 bases and J by 7 bases, and 8 bases separated the two germline ends. CDR3 in amino acids: CASSLKPNEQFF. CDR3 bases: TGTGCCAGCTCACTCAAACCTAATGAGCAGTTCTTC.

Ten or more counts support this clonotype. This chain connects TRBV7-8 to TRBJ2-3; TRBD1 might be the D (5 bases). The CDR3 has 13 amino acids. Between the trimmed V and J ends, which lost 1 base and 6 bases, there was a span of 8 bases. CDR1 is SGHVS, CDR2 FQNEAQ, per germline. The CDR3, as DNA: TGTGCCAGCAGCTTAGGGTACAGGGATACGCAGTATTTT. Its translation: CASSLGYRDTQYF. The full variable domain, completed using reference TRBV7-8 and TRBJ2-3, is GAGVSQSPRYKVAKRGQDVALRCDPISGHVSLFWYQQALGQGPEFLTYFQNEAQLDKSGLPSDRFFAERPEGSVSTLKIQRTQQEDSAVYLCASSLGYRDTQYFGPGTRLTVL.

This clonotype is classed as medium-sized (0.01 to 0.1%). The chain recombines TRBV3-1 with TRBJ1-2; 8 nucleotides match TRBD1. CDR1 is LGHDT and CDR2 is YNNKEL in the germline V gene (reference sequence). The CDR3 is 12 amino acids. V was pared by 5 bases and J by 4 bases, with 0 bases of the junction left unmatched. The CDR3, as DNA: TGTGCCAGCAGCGACAGGGGCTATGGCTACACCTTC. Translation gives CASSDRGYGYTF.

This clonotype was counted many times. This chain links TRBV12-3 or TRBV12-4 with TRBJ2-7; the D gene is possibly TRBD1 (6 bases). This CDR3 contains 14 residues. The V and J ends lost 2 bases and 2 bases respectively, with 10 bases between them. The chain's CDR3 is CASSLYRATYEQYF. In nucleotides, the CDR3 is TGTGCCAGCAGTTTATACAGGGCGACCTACGAGCAGTACTTC.

This clonotype was recorded many times. This chain joins TRBV29-1 and TRBJ2-3, with a weak D call TRBD1 (6 bases). The CDR3 extends over 14 amino acids. The germline V gene encodes CDR1 SQVTM and CDR2 ANQGSEA. V was pared by 7 bases and J by 1 base, with 15 bases between. DNA of the CDR3: TGCAGCGGGGGACACCGACAGGGCACAGATACGCAGTATTTT. Its protein is CSGGHRQGTDTQYF.

This clonotype was counted only a few times. The rearrangement joins TRBV4-2 to TRBJ2-5; possible D gene TRBD1, 5 bases. The V and J ends lost 0 bases and 4 bases respectively, with 15 bases between them. The CDR3 length is 16 residues. Per germline, CDR1 LGHNA and CDR2 YNFKEQ. The DNA for the CDR3 is TGTGCCAGCAGCCAAGATGCGAGATGGGGCCGAGAGACCCAGTACTTC. Translated, it gives CASSQDARWGRETQYF.

This clonotype was recorded at least ten times. V gene TRBV6-5 combines with J gene TRBJ2-5; tentatively, D is TRBD1 (5 bases). The CDR3 loop spans 16 amino acids. Trimming removed 0 bases from V and 0 bases from J, with 11 bases in between. Germline assignment: CDR1 MNHEY and CDR2 SVGAGI. The CDR3: CASSYSGYRYQETQYF. CDR3 nucleotides: TGTGCCAGCAGTTACTCGGGCTACAGGTACCAAGAGACCCAGTACTTC.

This clonotype was observed many times. The genes are TRBV12-3 or TRBV12-4 and TRBJ2-1; D may be TRBD2 (5 bases). V was trimmed by 1 base and J by 11 bases, leaving 21 bases between them. This CDR3 region has 16 residues. CDR3 nucleotides: TGTGCCAGCAGTTTAGACGATCTGGACTGGTATAGGAAGCAGTTCTTC. Amino acid sequence: CASSLDDLDWYRKQFF.

This clonotype has ten or more counts. The rearrangement joins TRBV5-5 to TRBJ2-2, with a tentative D call TRBD1 (5 bases). Germline V gives CDR1 SGHKS, CDR2 YYEKEE (reference sequence). The length of the CDR3 is 16 residues. Trimming took off 1 base at V and 3 bases at J, with 13 bases between the two ends. The CDR3 DNA reads TGTGCCAGCAGCTTGAATTTAGGGGCCGACACCGGGGAGCTGTTTTTT. As protein: CASSLNLGADTGELFF.

About this clonotype: One base away lies a much larger clone, so this may be a sequencing read error. V is TRBV6-5 and J is TRBJ2-1; D unresolved. The CDR3 contains 13 residues. The V gene's germline CDR1 is MNHEY and CDR2 SVGAGI. This CDR3 reads CASSYQVNNEEFF. In nucleotides, the CDR3 is TGTGCCAGCAGTTACCAGGTCAACAATGAGGAGTTCTTC.

The table lists this clonotype with a count of one. It may be a read error: a sequence one base away is much more abundant. This chain joins TRBV2 and TRBJ2-5; D might be TRBD1 or TRBD2, each matching 6 bases. The length of the CDR3 is 15 residues. Per germline, CDR1 SNHLY and CDR2 FYNNEI. The CDR3: CASTTRQAPQEAQYF. As DNA, the CDR3 is TGTGCCAGCACGACTAGACAGGCGCCGCAAGAGGCCCAGTACTTC.

The CDR3 sequence is CASSLRGEKLFF. The CDR3 region has the DNA TGTGCCAGCAGCTTAAGAGGTGAAAAACTGTTTTTT. The chain is built from TRBV11-3 and TRBJ1-4; D is unclear. The CDR3 runs to 12 residues. Trimming shortened V by 2 bases and J by 7 bases, and 5 bases separated the two germline ends. The germline V gene has CDR1 SGHNT and CDR2 YENEEA. Full variable domain (rest looked up from reference TRBV11-3 and TRBJ1-4): EAGVVQSPRYKIIEKKQPVAFWCNPISGHNTLYWYLQNLGQGPELLIRYENEEAVDDSQLPKDRFSAERLKGVDSTLKIQPAELGDSAVYLCASSLRGEKLFFGSGTQLSVL.

This clonotype was counted many times. The chain recombines TRBV28 with TRBJ2-1, with D perhaps TRBD2 (6 bases). Looked up from germline, CDR1 is MDHEN and CDR2 is SYDVKM. Deletions cut 6 bases from V and 5 bases from J, with 17 bases between. The length of the CDR3 is 15 residues. The DNA for the CDR3 is TGTGCCAGCAGCCAGGGACTGCTTTTTAACAATGAGCAGTTCTTC. Encoded protein: CASSQGLLFNNEQFF.

In this sample, this clonotype turned up many times. This rearrangement joins TRBV20-1 to TRBJ2-7; D possibly uses TRBD1 or TRBD2 (7 bases each). V gave up 6 bases and J gave up 3 bases, with 24 bases separating them. The V gene's germline CDR1 is DFQATT and CDR2 SNEGSKA (reference sequence). The CDR3 contains 16 residues. The CDR3 region has the DNA TGCAGTGCAAGTCGGGAGGTGGGACAGCCTTACTACGAGCAGTACTTC. Amino acids: CSASREVGQPYYEQYF.